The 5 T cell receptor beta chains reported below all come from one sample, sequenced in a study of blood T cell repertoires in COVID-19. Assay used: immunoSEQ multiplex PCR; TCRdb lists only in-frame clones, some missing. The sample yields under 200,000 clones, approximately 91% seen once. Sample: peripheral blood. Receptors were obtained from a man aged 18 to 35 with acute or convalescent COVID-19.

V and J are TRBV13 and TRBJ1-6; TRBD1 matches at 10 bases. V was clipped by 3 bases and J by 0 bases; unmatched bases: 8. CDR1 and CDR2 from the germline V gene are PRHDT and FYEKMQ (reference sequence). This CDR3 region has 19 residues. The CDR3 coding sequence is TGTGCCAGCAGCTTGACAGGGGGCGCGGGCTACTCCTATAATTCACCCCTCCACTTT. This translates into CASSLTGGAGYSYNSPLHF.

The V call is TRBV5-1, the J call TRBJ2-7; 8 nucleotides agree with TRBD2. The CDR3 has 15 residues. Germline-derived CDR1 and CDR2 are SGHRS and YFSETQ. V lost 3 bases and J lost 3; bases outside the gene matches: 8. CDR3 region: CASSSYRGGHYEQYF. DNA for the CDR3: TGCGCCAGCAGCTCCTATCGGGGGGGCCACTACGAGCAGTACTTC.

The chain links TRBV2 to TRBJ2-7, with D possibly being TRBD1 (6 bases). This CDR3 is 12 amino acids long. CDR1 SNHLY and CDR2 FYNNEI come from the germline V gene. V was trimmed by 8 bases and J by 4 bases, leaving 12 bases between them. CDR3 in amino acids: CASGRTAYEQYF. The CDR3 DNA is TGTGCCAGCGGACGGACAGCTTACGAGCAGTACTTC.

The CDR3 DNA sequence: TGTGCTGAAAGGGGTAATGGCTATGGCTACACCTTC. Protein sequence: CAERGNGYGYTF. The chain carries TRBV6-5 and TRBJ1-2, with D possibly matching TRBD1 (5 bases). The germline gives CDR1 MNHEY, CDR2 SVGAGI. This CDR3 is 12 amino acids long.

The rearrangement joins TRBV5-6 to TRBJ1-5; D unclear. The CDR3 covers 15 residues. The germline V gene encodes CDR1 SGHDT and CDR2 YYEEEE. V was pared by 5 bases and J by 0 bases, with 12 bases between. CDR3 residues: CASSRGVNSNQPQHF. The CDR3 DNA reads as TGTGCCAGCAGTCGGGGAGTTAATAGCAATCAGCCCCAGCATTTT.